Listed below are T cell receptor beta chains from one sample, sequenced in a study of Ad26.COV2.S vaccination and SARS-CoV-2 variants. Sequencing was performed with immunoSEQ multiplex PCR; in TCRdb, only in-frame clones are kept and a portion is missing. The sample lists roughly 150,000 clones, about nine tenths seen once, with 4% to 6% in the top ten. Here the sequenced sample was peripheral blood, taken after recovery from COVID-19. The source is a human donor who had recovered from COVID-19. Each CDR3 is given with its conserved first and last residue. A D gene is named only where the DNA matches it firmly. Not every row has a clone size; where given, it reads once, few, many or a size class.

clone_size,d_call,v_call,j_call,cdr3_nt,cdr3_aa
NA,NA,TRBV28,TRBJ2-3,TGTGCCAGCAGTCCCGCGGACGCAGATACGCAGTATTTT,CASSPADADTQYF
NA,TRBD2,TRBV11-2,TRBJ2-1,TGTGCCAGCAGCCCCCTGAGAACTAGCGGGGGAAATCGGAACAATGAGCAGTTCTTC,CASSPLRTSGGNRNNEQFF
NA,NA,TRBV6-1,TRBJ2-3,TGTGCCAGCAGTGACAGGCCCACAGATACGCAGTATTTT,CASSDRPTDTQYF
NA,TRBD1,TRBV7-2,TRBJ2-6,TGTGCCAGCAGCTTAACGGGGACAGGGCGCTCTGGGGCCAACGTCCTGACTTTC,CASSLTGTGRSGANVLTF
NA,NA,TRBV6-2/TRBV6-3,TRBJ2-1,TGTGCCAGCAGTTACTCGGACAGTTCGAAGACGTTCTTC,CASSYSDSSKTFF
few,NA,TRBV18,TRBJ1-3,TGTGCCAGCTCACCATACGGTTCCTCTGGAAACACCATATATTTT,CASSPYGSSGNTIYF
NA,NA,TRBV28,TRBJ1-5,TGTGCCAGCAGTTTAGATACAGGGCAGGATCAGCCCCAGCATTTT,CASSLDTGQDQPQHF
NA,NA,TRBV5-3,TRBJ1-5,TGTGCCAGAAGCTTGAGGTATGGCCAGCCCCAGCATTTT,CARSLRYGQPQHF
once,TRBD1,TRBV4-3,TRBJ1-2,TGCGCCAGCAGCCAAGAAGGGACAGGGGGCGTCTATGGCTACACCTTC,CASSQEGTGGVYGYTF
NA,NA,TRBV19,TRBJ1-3,TGTGCCAGTACCCTAGACAGGCTCTCTGGAAACACCATATATTTT,CASTLDRLSGNTIYF
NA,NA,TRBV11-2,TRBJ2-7,TGTGCCAGCAGCTTAGAAATGGGTTTTGAGCAGTACTTC,CASSLEMGFEQYF
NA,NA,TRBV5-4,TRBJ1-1,TGTGCCAGCAGCTGGACATTGAACACTGAAGCTTTCTTT,CASSWTLNTEAFF
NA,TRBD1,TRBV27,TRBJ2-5,TGTGCCAGCAGTTTAAGCCTACAGGGGGCCGGGGAGACCCAGTACTTC,CASSLSLQGAGETQYF
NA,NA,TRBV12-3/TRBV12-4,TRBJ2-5,TGTGCCAGCCGGCGGGGGCCTCAAGAGACCCAGTACTTC,CASRRGPQETQYF
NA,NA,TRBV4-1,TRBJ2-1,TGCGCCAGCAGCCAAAAGACATCGTCCTACAATGAGCAGTTCTTC,CASSQKTSSYNEQFF
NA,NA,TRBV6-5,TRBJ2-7,TGTGCCAGCACGGACACGAGTTTCTACGAGCAGTACTTC,CASTDTSFYEQYF
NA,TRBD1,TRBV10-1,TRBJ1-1,TGCGCCAGCAGTGAGACAGGGGCTCGGACTGAAGCTTTCTTT,CASSETGARTEAFF
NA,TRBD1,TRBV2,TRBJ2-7,TGTGCCAGCAGCCCTCGGACAGGGTGTCACTACGAGCAGTACTTC,CASSPRTGCHYEQYF
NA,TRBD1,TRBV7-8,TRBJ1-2,TGTGCCAGCAGCCGCACAGGGGGCAATTATGGCTACACCTTC,CASSRTGGNYGYTF
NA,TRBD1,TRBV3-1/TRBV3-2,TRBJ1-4,TGTGCCAGCAGCCAAGATCTCTATTTAGTAACAGGGGAGAGTAGAACTAATGAAAAACTGTTTTTT,CASSQDLYLVTGESRTNEKLFF
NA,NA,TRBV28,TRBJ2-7,TGTGCCAGCAGTAAATCGAGTGGGGTGCGGGAGCAGTACTTC,CASSKSSGVREQYF
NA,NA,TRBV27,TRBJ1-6,TGTGCCAGAGGCTCGGATAATTCACCCCTCCACTTT,CARGSDNSPLHF
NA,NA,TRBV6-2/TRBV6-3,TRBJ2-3,TGTGCCAGCAGTTACGCCATCGACACAGATACGCAGTATTTT,CASSYAIDTDTQYF
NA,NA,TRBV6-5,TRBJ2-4,TGTGCCAGCAGTTACTCCGGGGTGGCGATTCAGTACTTC,CASSYSGVAIQYF
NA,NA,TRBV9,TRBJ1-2,TGTGCCAGCAGCGTTCGTCAGACAGACTATGGCTACACCTTC,CASSVRQTDYGYTF
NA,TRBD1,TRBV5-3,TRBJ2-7,TGTGCCAGAAGCTCGCACCAAGACAGGGTCGAGCAGTACTTC,CARSSHQDRVEQYF
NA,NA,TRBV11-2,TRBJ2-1,TGTGCCAGCAGCTTACGACGGGACAATGAGCAGTTCTTC,CASSLRRDNEQFF
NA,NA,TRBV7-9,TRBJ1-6,TGTGCCAGCTCCGATGGCGGGGGTACCTATAATTCACCCCTCCACTTT,CASSDGGGTYNSPLHF
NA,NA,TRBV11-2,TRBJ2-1,TGTGCCAGCTCCGCCCCGGGGGTTAATTACAATGAGCAGTTCTTC,CASSAPGVNYNEQFF
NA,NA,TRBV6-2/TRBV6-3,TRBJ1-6,TGTGCCAGCAGTACTCTCCATCCCCGGGACACCGGCTCCTATAATTCACCCCTCCACTTT,CASSTLHPRDTGSYNSPLHF
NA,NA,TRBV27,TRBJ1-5,TGTGCCAGCAGCCTTGTTCAGCCCCAGCATTTT,CASSLVQPQHF
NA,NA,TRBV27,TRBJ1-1,TGTGCCAGCAGGGAGAGGGATTACAACACTGAAGCTTTCTTT,CASRERDYNTEAFF
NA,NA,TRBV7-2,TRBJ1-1,TGTGCCAGCAGCTTAGCAATTTGGGGGTTGACCCCCAACCACCGGAACACTGAAGCTTTCTTT,CASSLAIWGLTPNHRNTEAFF
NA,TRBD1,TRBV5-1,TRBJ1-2,TGCGCCAGCAGCTCCCGGACAGGGTATGGCTACACCTTC,CASSSRTGYGYTF
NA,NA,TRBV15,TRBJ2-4,TGTGCCACCAGCAGAGATATAGGCGGGGACCCCCTTTCTTACATTCAGTACTTC,CATSRDIGGDPLSYIQYF
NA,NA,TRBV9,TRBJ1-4,TGTGCCAGCAGCGTCCATTACGCAACTAATGAAAAACTGTTTTTT,CASSVHYATNEKLFF
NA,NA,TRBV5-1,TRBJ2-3,TGCGCCAGGGCGGGGGCCGATACGCAGTATTTT,CARAGADTQYF
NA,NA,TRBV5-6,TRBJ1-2,TGTGCCAGCACCTTTGAGGGAGGGAACTATGGCTACACCTTC,CASTFEGGNYGYTF
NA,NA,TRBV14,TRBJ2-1,TGTGCCAGCAGCCAATGGGGCTCGAGCTCCTACAATGAGCAGTTCTTC,CASSQWGSSSYNEQFF
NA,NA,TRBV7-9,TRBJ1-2,TGTGCCAGCAGCTTAGTGGGTATGGGGGGAGTGAATGGCTACACCTTC,CASSLVGMGGVNGYTF
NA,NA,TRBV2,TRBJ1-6,TGTGCCAGCAAAACAGGGAGGGATAATTCACCCCTCCACTTT,CASKTGRDNSPLHF
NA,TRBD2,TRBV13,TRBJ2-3,TGTGCCAGCAGCTCAAGGCTAGCGGGGGGTCTCGGGGGCAGAGATACGCAGTATTTT,CASSSRLAGGLGGRDTQYF
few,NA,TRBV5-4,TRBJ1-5,TGTGCCAGCAGCTCGGGTGGGGGCAGGGCGGTTGAGCCCCAGCATTTT,CASSSGGGRAVEPQHF
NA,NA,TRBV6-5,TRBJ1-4,TGTGCCAGCAGTTACCTCGGGGCAACTAATGAAAAACTGTTTTTT,CASSYLGATNEKLFF
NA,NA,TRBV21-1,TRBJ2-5,TGTGCCAGCCGAGGACCCTCCGAGACCCAGTACTTC,CASRGPSETQYF
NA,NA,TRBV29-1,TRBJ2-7,TGCAGCGTTGAAATTCCAAGGGAGAGAGGGACCTACGAGCAGTACTTC,CSVEIPRERGTYEQYF
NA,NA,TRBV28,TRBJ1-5,TGTGCCAGCAGTTTAACAGGATCAATCAATCAGCCCCAGCATTTT,CASSLTGSINQPQHF
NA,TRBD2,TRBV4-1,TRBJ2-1,TGCGCCAGCAGCCAAAATAGCGGGGGAGTCGATGAGCAGTTCTTC,CASSQNSGGVDEQFF
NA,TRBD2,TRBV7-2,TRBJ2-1,TGTGCCAGCAGCTTAAGCCGGACTAGTGCCCATGAGCAGTTCTTC,CASSLSRTSAHEQFF
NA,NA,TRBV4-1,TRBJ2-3,TGCGCCAGCAGCCAAGTGGGGGCGGACCCAGATACGCAGTATTTT,CASSQVGADPDTQYF
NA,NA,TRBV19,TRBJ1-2,TGTGCCAGTAGTGAAGGGAGAACCTATGGCTACACCTTC,CASSEGRTYGYTF
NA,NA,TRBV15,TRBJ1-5,TGTGCCACCAGCAGAGATCGTCCGGACACCGATTATCAGCCCCAGCATTTT,CATSRDRPDTDYQPQHF
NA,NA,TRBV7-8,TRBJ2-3,TGTGCCAGCAGCTTAGGGGGGACAGATACGCAGTATTTT,CASSLGGTDTQYF
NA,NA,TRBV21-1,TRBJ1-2,TGTGCCAGCAGCGAGGGGGACAGTGAGGATGGCTACACCTTC,CASSEGDSEDGYTF
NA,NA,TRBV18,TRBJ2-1,TGTGCCAGCTCCCCCGGACTGAGCTCCTACAATGAGCAGTTCTTC,CASSPGLSSYNEQFF
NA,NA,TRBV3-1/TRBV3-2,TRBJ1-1,TGTGCCAGCAGCCAGGGCAGTAGGATGAACACTGAAGCTTTCTTT,CASSQGSRMNTEAFF
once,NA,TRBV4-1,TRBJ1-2,TGCGCCAGCAGCCAAAGTGACGGGGCCCATGGCTACACCTTC,CASSQSDGAHGYTF
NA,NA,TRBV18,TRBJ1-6,TGTGCCAGCTCACTAACTACGTCTCGGCAGGGAAATTCACCCCTCCACTTT,CASSLTTSRQGNSPLHF